Each of the 21 T cell receptor beta chains below was sequenced from the same sample in a study of T cell repertoires in aging, cancer and after chemotherapy. The template was genomic DNA from peripheral blood, not RNA. Rearranged V-D-J TRB sequences were amplified with a mixed TRB-A/B primer pool. From the multiplex PCR reads, TCRdb called clonotypes with MiXCR, one entry per CDR3 protein. This table has about 12,000 distinct CDR3 sequences, less than 30% appearing once. The sample was blood. All receptors come from a human donor with a blood cancer.

By its share, this clonotype is medium-sized. The chain links TRBV6-4 to TRBJ2-3, with 8 bases matching TRBD1. From germline, CDR1 is MRHNA and CDR2 SNTAGT. Trimming took 2 bases from V and 4 from J; bases not matched to a gene: 2. This CDR3 is built from 14 residues. The CDR3 loop is CASSDGQGADTQYF. The CDR3, as DNA: TGTGCCAGCAGTGACGGACAGGGCGCAGATACGCAGTATTTT.

This clonotype is medium-sized (0.01 to 0.1%). This chain joins TRBV19 and TRBJ2-2, with a possible D match to TRBD1 (6 bases). V was cut by 6 bases and J by 3 bases, with 11 bases left in between. This CDR3 spans 14 amino acids. Germline lookup yields CDR1 LNHDA and CDR2 SQIVND (reference sequence). CDR3 loop: CASRDQGHTGELFF. CDR3 in DNA: TGTGCCAGTAGAGATCAGGGGCACACCGGGGAGCTGTTTTTT.

The J gene is TRBJ2-1, the V gene TRBV7-3; 7 bases agree with TRBD2. Trimming took 2 bases from V and 2 from J; bases not matched to a gene: 0. This CDR3 has 14 amino acids. Germline values: CDR1 SGHTA, CDR2 FQGTGA. CDR3 loop: CASSLAGAYNEQFF. CDR3 DNA sequence: TGTGCCAGCAGCTTAGCGGGAGCCTACAATGAGCAGTTCTTC. Looking up the rest from reference TRBV7-3 and TRBJ2-1 gives the full variable domain: GAGVSQTPSNKVTEKGKYVELRCDPISGHTALYWYRQSLGQGPEFLIYFQGTGAADDSGLPNDRFFAVRPEGSVSTLKIQRTERGDSAVYLCASSLAGAYNEQFFGPGTRLTVL.

The chain uses TRBV4-2 and TRBJ2-1; TRBD2 matches at 14 bases. CDR3 length equals 16 residues. Per the germline V gene, CDR1 is LGHNA and CDR2 is YNFKEQ. V gave up 3 bases and J gave up 10 bases; unmatched junction bases: 8. For the CDR3, the DNA is TGTGCCAGCAGCCAGGTAACCGGGACTAGCGGGGGAGAGCAGTTCTTC. Its translation: CASSQVTGTSGGEQFF.

The genes are TRBV20-1 and TRBJ1-2; 11 bases match TRBD1. Germline values: CDR1 DFQATT, CDR2 SNEGSKA (reference sequence). Losses at the gene ends were 7 bases for V and 8 bases for J; bases not matched to a gene: 12. CDR3 size: 14 residues. DNA for the CDR3: TGCAGTGTCCCCCGGACAGGGGGCGTAAAGGGCTACACCTTC. Amino acid sequence: CSVPRTGGVKGYTF.

DNA for the CDR3: TGCGCCAGCAGCCAAGATGGACTAGCGGGTACTCAAGAGACCCAGTACTTC. Its translation is CASSQDGLAGTQETQYF. The rearrangement links TRBV4-3 to TRBJ2-5, with 11 bases aligning to TRBD2. This CDR3 region has 17 residues. With V trimmed by 0 bases and J by 2 bases, 5 bases remained unmatched. Germline loops: CDR1 LGHNA, CDR2 YSLEER.

Sample share makes this clonotype medium-sized. The chain recombines TRBV5-5 with TRBJ2-7; a possible D gene is TRBD1 (5 bases). V lost 1 base and J lost 3, with 8 bases in between. The CDR3 consists of 13 residues. Per the germline V gene, CDR1 is SGHKS and CDR2 is YYEKEE (reference sequence). CDR3 protein: CASSLPGLYEQYF. The CDR3, as DNA: TGTGCCAGCAGCTTGCCAGGGCTCTACGAGCAGTACTTC.

The chain employs TRBV19 and TRBJ1-1; a possible D gene is TRBD1 (6 bases). Germline V gene sequence: CDR1 LNHDA, CDR2 SQIVND (reference sequence). The CDR3 has 15 residues. The V end lost 7 bases, the J end lost 1 base, and 16 bases lay between the germline ends. CDR3 residues: CASTLGGAGNTEAFF. CDR3 nucleotide sequence: TGTGCCAGTACCCTCGGGGGGGCGGGGAACACTGAAGCTTTCTTT.

This clonotype was detected a few times. V gene TRBV6-2 or TRBV6-3 combines with J gene TRBJ2-3, with 9 positions matching TRBD2. Germline values: CDR1 MNHEY, CDR2 SVGEGT. With 0 bases clipped from V and 2 bases from J, the junction kept 0 bases outside the gene matches. The CDR3 has 15 amino acids. The DNA of the CDR3 is TGTGCCAGCAGTTACTCGGGACTAGCCACAGATACGCAGTATTTT. As protein: CASSYSGLATDTQYF.

Of note for this clonotype: A much larger clone sits a single nucleotide away, making a read error possible. The chain is built from TRBV5-4 and TRBJ1-4, with 7 positions matching TRBD1. The CDR3 contains 14 residues. CDR1 and CDR2 from the germline V gene are SGHNT and YYREEE (reference sequence). The DNA of the CDR3 is TGTGCCAGCAGCTTGCGGGACAGTAATGAAAGACTGTTTTTT. It specifies CASSLRDSNERLFF.

A few counts support this clonotype. The rearrangement links TRBV10-3 to TRBJ1-6; no firm D call. Trimming shortened V by 7 bases and J by 8 bases, and 15 bases separated the two germline ends. Germline values: CDR1 ENHRY, CDR2 SYGVKD. The CDR3 extends over 14 amino acids. The CDR3 loop reads CAIKAGRSDSPLHF. DNA of the CDR3: TGTGCCATCAAAGCCGGACGGAGCGATTCACCCCTCCACTTT.

This chain links TRBV4-3 with TRBJ1-6; 10 bases are a match to TRBD1. The CDR3 sequence is 14 residues long. The germline CDR1 and CDR2 sequences are LGHNA and YSLEER. V dropped 6 bases and J dropped 4; count of bases not matched to a gene: 0. In DNA form, the CDR3 reads TGCGCCAGCAGGGGACAGGGGTATAATTCACCCCTCCACTTT. This translates into CASRGQGYNSPLHF.

By sample fraction, this clonotype is medium-sized. CDR3 nucleotides: TGTGCCAGTAGTGTACAAGGGCATGGGAATCAGCCCCAGCATTTT. It translates to CASSVQGHGNQPQHF. The gene calls are TRBV19 and TRBJ1-5; D not certain. The ends were cut back, 5 bases at V and 4 bases at J, with 15 bases in the middle. Looked up from germline, CDR1 is LNHDA and CDR2 is SQIVND (reference sequence). The CDR3 covers 15 residues.

This clonotype was seen a few times. The chain has TRBV20-1 and TRBJ2-1; 7 positions agree with TRBD2. The CDR3 is made up of 15 amino acids. Trimming cost V 5 bases and J 8 bases; bases outside gene matches: 15. The V gene's germline CDR1 is DFQATT and CDR2 SNEGSKA (reference sequence). This CDR3 reads CSARSTHGAGYEQFF. Written as DNA, the CDR3 is TGCAGTGCTCGATCCACCCACGGAGCGGGGTATGAGCAGTTCTTC.

This clonotype counts as medium-sized. The J gene is TRBJ2-2, the V gene TRBV12-3 or TRBV12-4, with TRBD1 matching 8 bases. V shed 11 bases, J shed 6 bases, and the junction held 14 bases outside the gene matches. This CDR3 comprises 15 residues. CDR3 nucleotides: TGTGCCTGGCCCCAGCGGACAGGGATAGCCGGGGAGCTGTTTTTT. Its protein is CAWPQRTGIAGELFF.

In nucleotides, the CDR3 is TGCGCCAGCAGCTTGCCTGGCAGAATCACAGATACGCAGTATTTT. Translated: CASSLPGRITDTQYF. The chain uses TRBV5-1 and TRBJ2-3; unclear D gene. V dropped 1 base and J dropped 2 bases, with 11 bases sitting between them. Germline-derived CDR1 and CDR2 are SGHRS and YFSETQ. The CDR3 is 15 residues long.

The rearrangement uses TRBV4-3 and TRBJ2-6; D might be TRBD1 (5 bases). Germline V gives CDR1 LGHNA, CDR2 YSLEER. The V end was cut by 5 bases, the J end by 0 bases, with 8 bases between. CDR3 length: 15 amino acids. The CDR3, as DNA: TGCGCCAGCAGCAAGGACAACTCTGGGGCCAACGTCCTGACTTTC. Protein sequence: CASSKDNSGANVLTF.

The chain is built from TRBV20-1 and TRBJ2-7, with 12 bases identical to TRBD2. CDR3 size: 15 residues. The J segment lost 3 bases and the V segment lost 0 bases, leaving 3 bases of the junction unmatched. Per germline, CDR1 DFQATT and CDR2 SNEGSKA (reference sequence). The CDR3 DNA sequence: TGCAGTGCTAGAGATCGGACTAGCGGGAACTACGAGCAGTACTTC. This encodes CSARDRTSGNYEQYF.

As regards this clonotype: This sequence may be a read error, since a much larger clone differs from it by one base. This rearrangement joins TRBV30 to TRBJ2-2, with 8 bases identical to TRBD2. This CDR3 region has 15 residues. CDR1 GTSNPN and CDR2 SVGIG come from the germline V gene (reference sequence). Trimming at V came to 3 bases and at J to 5 bases, leaving 8 bases not matched to a gene. The chain's CDR3 is CAWRWRGAETGELFF. In nucleotides, the CDR3 is TGTGCCTGGAGGTGGCGGGGGGCCGAAACCGGGGAGCTGTTTTTT. Drawing the rest from reference TRBV30 and TRBJ2-2, the complete variable domain is SQTIHQWPATLVQPVGSPLSLECTVEGTSNPNLYWYRQAAGRGLQLLFYSVGIGQISSEVPQNLSASRPQDRQFILSSKKLLLSDSGFYLCAWRWRGAETGELFFGEGSRLTVL.

Relative to its sample, this clonotype is medium-sized. The rearrangement uses TRBV5-5 and TRBJ1-3; D unresolved. V gave up 2 bases and J gave up 0 bases, with 9 bases separating them. Germline CDR1 reads SGHKS; CDR2 reads YYEKEE (reference sequence). The CDR3 has 15 residues. CDR3 nucleotides: TGTGCCAGCAGCTTTCGTAGGGTCTCTGGAAACACCATATATTTT. Encoded protein: CASSFRRVSGNTIYF.

For this clonotype: A much larger clonotype is one base distant, so this may be a read error. The chain combines TRBV6-4 with TRBJ2-1; possibly TRBD1 or TRBD2 for D (5 bases each). This CDR3 has 15 residues. The V gene's germline CDR1 is MRHNA and CDR2 SNTAGT. The CDR3 protein is CASSDSWGSCNEQFF. The CDR3 DNA reads as TGTGCCAGCAGTGACTCGTGGGGGTCCTGCAATGAGCAGTTCTTC.